The present entry profiles one T cell receptor beta chain with its context. Antigen specificity is unknown. This entry belongs to a study of T cell responses to AZD1222 COVID-19 vaccine. Analyses pooled second doses at about 4 or about 12 weeks. Deletions cut 8 bases from V and 1 base from J, with 11 bases between. CDR1 is SGDLS and CDR2 is YYNGEE in the germline V gene. This CDR3 is 13 amino acids long. Method: immunoSEQ multiplex PCR; TCRdb's copy keeps in-frame clones and lacks some. The sample includes under 200,000 clones, 88% seen only once; the top ten take approximately 4.3%. Study-wide results and limits: With two AZD1222 doses given, Spike-specific TCR breadth and depth both rose. Seropositivity was recorded at baseline in only a handful of AZD1222 recipients. There were mostly white British donors and more females than males, and clonal diversity was possibly underestimated.

The sample was peripheral blood, taken 28 days after the second AZD1222 dose. This clonotype was obtained from an adult who received the AZD1222 COVID-19 vaccine. This chain links TRBV9 with TRBJ2-3; D unresolved. The CDR3 spells CASSTWGTDTQYF. The CDR3 DNA sequence: TGTGCCAGTTCTACGTGGGGCACAGATACGCAGTATTTT.